At least ten counts were recorded for the clone carrying this T cell receptor beta chain. Its antigen remains unknown. The sample is drawn from a study of CD8 T cells in ankylosing spondylitis. Library preparation for TCR beta used quantitative 5'-RACE with molecular barcodes. TCRdb called the 5' RACE reads again in MiXCR, with one record for every CDR3 protein. Of almost 400,000 distinct CDR3 sequences listed, more than 20% are singletons. General study results and limits: The study identified a TCR beta motif of roughly eight highly homologous variants that appeared characteristic of ankylosing spondylitis blood. It was reported that disease-linked clones were significantly enriched in matched ankylosing spondylitis synovial fluid. Earlier authors reported some of these motif variants in reactive arthritis synovial fluid and blood. Those disease-linked clones were CD8+; they were also relatively rare in peripheral blood.

The specimen sequenced was blood, either unsorted or a sorted T cell fraction (not recorded which). This TCR was recovered from a male donor with ankylosing spondylitis.

The CDR3 sequence: CASGSPSGVTGELFF. CDR3 sequence (DNA): TGTGCCAGCGGATCTCCCTCAGGGGTCACCGGGGAGCTGTTTTTT. The chain employs TRBV7-8 and TRBJ2-2; possible D gene TRBD1, 6 bases. CDR3 size: 15 residues. Per the germline V gene, CDR1 is SGHVS and CDR2 is FQNEAQ. Trimming shortened V by 8 bases and J by 4 bases, and 17 bases separated the two germline ends. The complete variable domain, with remaining parts taken from reference TRBV7-8 and TRBJ2-2, reads GAGVSQSPRYKVAKRGQDVALRCDPISGHVSLFWYQQALGQGPEFLTYFQNEAQLDKSGLPSDRFFAERPEGSVSTLKIQRTQQEDSAVYLCASGSPSGVTGELFFGEGSRLTVL.